This TCR beta chain came from a study of T cell repertoires in cytomegalovirus infection. Study-wide results and limits: CMV carriers having the relevant HLA were flagged by cumulative public TCR beta family frequency. What dominated the ex vivo response were HLA-C-restricted CMV-specific TCR beta clonotypes.

A single record per CDR3 protein comes from TCRdb applying MiXCR to the reads. The sample lists about 770,000 distinct CDR3 sequences; 25% to 30% were seen once. Turning to this clonotype: Its antigen is still unknown.

The V end lost 1 base, the J end lost 10 bases, and 8 bases lay between the germline ends. Germline V CDR1 and CDR2: MDHEN, SYDVKM. The CDR3 sequence is 12 residues long. This chain links TRBV28 with TRBJ2-1, with unresolved D. This receptor was obtained from a human donor in good health (CMV status not recorded). Some clones in this sample may be carry-over from other donors' samples. Specimen: cultured CD8+ T cells from PBMCs, collected from culture after CMV antigen stimulation. The CDR3 protein is CASSLYGYEQFF. The CDR3 DNA reads TGTGCCAGCAGTTTATACGGGTACGAGCAGTTCTTC.